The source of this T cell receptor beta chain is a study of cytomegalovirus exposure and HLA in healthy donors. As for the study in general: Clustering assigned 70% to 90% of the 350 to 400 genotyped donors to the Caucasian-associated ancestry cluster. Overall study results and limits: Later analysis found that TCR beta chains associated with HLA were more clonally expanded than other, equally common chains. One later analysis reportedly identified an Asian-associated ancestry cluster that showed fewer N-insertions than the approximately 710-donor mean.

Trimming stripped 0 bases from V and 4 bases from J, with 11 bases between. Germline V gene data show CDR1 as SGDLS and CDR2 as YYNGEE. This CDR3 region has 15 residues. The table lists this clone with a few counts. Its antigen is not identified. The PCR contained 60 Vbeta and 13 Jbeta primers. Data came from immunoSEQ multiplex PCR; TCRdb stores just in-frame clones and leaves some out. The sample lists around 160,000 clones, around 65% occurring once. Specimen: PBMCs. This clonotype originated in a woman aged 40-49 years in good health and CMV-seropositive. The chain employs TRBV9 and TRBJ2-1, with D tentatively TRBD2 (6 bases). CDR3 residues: CASSVGWRGYNEQFF. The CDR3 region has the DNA TGTGCCAGCAGCGTAGGGTGGCGGGGATACAATGAGCAGTTCTTC.